This entry lists 27 T cell receptor beta chains sequenced from one sample in a study of T cells after yellow fever vaccination. TCRdb processed the 5' RACE reads anew with MiXCR; each CDR3 protein has one entry. The top ten hold around 20% of the sample, which has 200,000 to 300,000 distinct CDR3 sequences, approximately 3.8% seen once. Sequenced here: PBMCs, sampled 15 days after the yellow fever booster vaccination. The receptors were sampled from a man aged 18 to 30 who received the YFV17D yellow fever vaccine.

At least ten counts were recorded for this clonotype. This chain uses TRBV27 with TRBJ2-2, with 9 nucleotides matching TRBD1. The CDR3 spans 15 residues. Germline CDR1 and CDR2: MNHEY and SMNVEV (reference sequence). The junction had 3 bases not matched to a gene; V was cut back by 5 bases and J by 2 bases. The CDR3 loop reads CASSGQGPNTGELFF. In DNA, the CDR3 is TGTGCCAGCAGTGGACAGGGGCCCAACACCGGGGAGCTGTTTTTT.

This clonotype was recorded at least ten times. The V call is TRBV6-1, the J call TRBJ2-7, with 11 bases lining up with TRBD1. In germline, CDR1 is MNHNS, CDR2 SASEGT. The CDR3 covers 17 residues. J was trimmed by 6 bases and V by 4 bases; bases with no gene match: 14. This CDR3 reads CASSARQPGQGVGEQYV. The DNA of the CDR3 is TGTGCCAGCAGTGCTAGACAACCGGGACAGGGGGTTGGCGAGCAGTACGTC.

This clonotype occurred many times. The genes are TRBV2 and TRBJ2-3, with a weak D call TRBD2 (5 bases). Trimming shortened V by 2 bases and J by 5 bases, and 14 bases separated the two germline ends. CDR1 SNHLY and CDR2 FYNNEI come from the germline V gene. The CDR3 length is 15 residues. CDR3 nucleotide sequence: TGTGCCAGCAGTGAACTATCTACCCGGGGAGATACGCAGTATTTT. The encoded protein is CASSELSTRGDTQYF.

This clonotype was seen at least ten times. DNA of the CDR3: TGCAGCGTTTCTAGTGGCTCTGGAAACACCATATATTTT. Amino acids: CSVSSGSGNTIYF. The V call is TRBV29-1, the J call TRBJ1-3; D unresolved. V lost 5 bases and J lost 0, with 8 bases in between. Germline V gives CDR1 SQVTM, CDR2 ANQGSEA. This CDR3 has 13 amino acids.

The sample holds many counts of this clonotype. The chain combines TRBV7-9 with TRBJ2-5; 11 bases match TRBD2. The length of the CDR3 is 16 residues. Germline CDR1 and CDR2: SEHNR and FQNEAQ (reference sequence). Trimming cost V 5 bases and J 4 bases; bases outside gene matches: 9. Here the CDR3 DNA reads TGTGCCAGCAGCCCAAGAATAGCGGGGGGGCGAGAGACCCAGTACTTC. Translation: CASSPRIAGGRETQYF.

The rearrangement joins TRBV29-1 to TRBJ1-5, with 10 bases identical to TRBD1. Losses at the gene ends were 8 bases for V and 4 bases for J; bases not matched to a gene: 17. Germline values: CDR1 SQVTM, CDR2 ANQGSEA. This CDR3 contains 17 residues. The CDR3 is CSSYRDRGTGSNQPQHF. Here the CDR3 DNA reads TGCAGCTCCTACCGGGACAGGGGAACGGGTAGTAATCAGCCCCAGCATTTT.

This clonotype was observed at least ten times. V is TRBV7-9 and J is TRBJ1-3; D gene ambiguous. Deletions cut 1 base from V and 0 bases from J, with 7 bases between. Germline CDR1 reads SEHNR; CDR2 reads FQNEAQ (reference sequence). The CDR3 totals 15 residues. CDR3 amino acids: CASSLDRASGNTIYF. Here the CDR3 DNA reads TGTGCCAGCAGCTTAGACAGAGCCTCTGGAAACACCATATATTTT.

At least ten counts were recorded for this clonotype. The chain has TRBV7-2 and TRBJ2-7; D is perhaps TRBD2 (6 bases). This CDR3 has 12 residues. V was pared by 4 bases and J by 5 bases, with 9 bases between. Germline CDR1 and CDR2: SGHTA and FQGNSA. CDR3 protein: CASSWGVDEQYF. Here the CDR3 DNA reads TGTGCCAGCAGCTGGGGGGTGGACGAGCAGTACTTC.

This clonotype was seen at least ten times. The genes are TRBV2 and TRBJ1-2; weak D call: TRBD1 (6 bases). Germline V gene sequence: CDR1 SNHLY, CDR2 FYNNEI. Between the trimmed V and J ends, which lost 6 bases and 6 bases, there was a span of 14 bases. The CDR3 length is 13 residues. CDR3 DNA: TGTGCCAGCAGAGGCGGGACATTACATGGCTACACCTTC. As protein: CASRGGTLHGYTF.

The sample holds many counts of this clonotype. The chain has TRBV5-5 and TRBJ2-7, with a weak D call TRBD2 (6 bases). This CDR3 has 14 amino acids. CDR1 is SGHKS, CDR2 YYEKEE, per germline (reference sequence). The V gene lost 3 bases and the J gene lost 0 bases, with 10 bases spanning the gap. The CDR3 loop is CASSSGDGSYEQYV. In nucleotides, the CDR3 is TGTGCCAGCAGCTCGGGGGACGGCTCCTACGAGCAGTACGTC.

This clonotype has at least ten counts. The V and J genes are TRBV7-9 and TRBJ1-2, with TRBD1 matching over 7 bases. Per germline, CDR1 SEHNR and CDR2 FQNEAQ (reference sequence). Germline trimming cut 5 bases from V and 4 bases from J; bases unmatched to any gene: 25. The CDR3 runs to 20 residues. The CDR3 DNA reads TGTGCCAGCAGCCCCAGTTCGGGACAGCTCATTGCAAGGGGCTTCTATGGCTACACCTTC. The encoded protein is CASSPSSGQLIARGFYGYTF.

This clonotype was seen repeatedly, ten times or more. The chain links TRBV7-3 to TRBJ1-1, with D perhaps TRBD1 (6 bases). Trimming took 4 bases from V and 4 from J, leaving 10 bases between them. CDR1 is SGHTA, CDR2 FQGTGA, per germline. The CDR3 length is 13 residues. The CDR3 loop reads CASSSPGATEAFF. The CDR3 DNA sequence: TGTGCCAGCAGCTCCCCAGGGGCCACTGAAGCTTTCTTT.

This clonotype was detected only a few times. The chain recombines TRBV12-3 or TRBV12-4 with TRBJ1-5, with 10 nucleotides matching TRBD1. The CDR3 runs to 15 residues. J lost 5 bases, V lost 6 bases, and 7 bases had no gene match. The CDR3 DNA reads TGTGCCAGCAGGTCCGGGACAGGGGTTCATCAGCCCCAGCATTTT. The encoded protein is CASRSGTGVHQPQHF.

This clonotype showed up many times. The chain links TRBV11-2 to TRBJ1-4; D unresolved. This CDR3 spans 16 amino acids. Per germline, CDR1 SGHAT and CDR2 FQNNGV. The V gene lost 0 bases and the J gene lost 6 bases, with 14 bases spanning the gap. The CDR3 loop reads CASSLDPGGLHEKLFF. The CDR3 coding sequence is TGTGCCAGCAGCTTAGATCCTGGTGGGTTACATGAAAAACTGTTTTTT.

This clonotype was picked up many times. The V and J genes are TRBV4-1 and TRBJ1-6; the match to TRBD1 covers 7 bases. The CDR3 loop spans 15 amino acids. Germline V gene data show CDR1 as MGHRA and CDR2 as YSYEKL. Germline trimming cut 11 bases from V and 6 bases from J; bases unmatched to any gene: 13. The CDR3 protein is CASGTAKRSNSPLHF. The CDR3 DNA reads TGCGCCTCGGGGACAGCCAAAAGAAGTAATTCACCCCTCCACTTT.

This clonotype showed up many times. CDR3 region: CASSQGTSGGRKGPYEQYV. The CDR3 coding sequence is TGCGCCAGCAGCCAAGGGACTAGCGGGGGGCGGAAGGGCCCCTACGAGCAGTACGTC. This chain joins TRBV4-3 and TRBJ2-7; 14 bases are a match to TRBD2. The CDR3 has 19 amino acids. Germline CDR1 reads LGHNA; CDR2 reads YSLEER. V dropped 1 base and J dropped 2; count of bases not matched to a gene: 10.

In this sample, this clonotype turned up many times. The chain carries TRBV12-3 or TRBV12-4 and TRBJ1-4; D is undetermined. V was trimmed by 7 bases and J by 0 bases, leaving 9 bases between them. The CDR3 consists of 14 residues. CDR3 sequence: CASTDGPTNEKLFF. The CDR3 DNA reads as TGTGCCAGCACCGATGGCCCAACTAATGAAAAACTGTTTTTT.

This clonotype was seen many times. The chain has TRBV25-1 and TRBJ2-2; perhaps TRBD2 as D (7 bases). Germline V gives CDR1 MGHDK, CDR2 SYGVNS. The CDR3 spans 18 residues. The V end was cut by 4 bases, the J end by 2 bases, with 20 bases between. The CDR3 here is CASSGFLGGASNTGELFF. The CDR3 DNA sequence: TGTGCCAGCAGTGGATTCCTAGGGGGGGCCTCCAACACCGGGGAGCTGTTTTTT.

This clonotype was observed many times. This sequence joins TRBV29-1 and TRBJ1-1; 7 nucleotides line up with TRBD1. The junction had 8 bases not matched to a gene; V was cut back by 6 bases and J by 4 bases. Germline values: CDR1 SQVTM, CDR2 ANQGSEA. There are 13 residues in the CDR3. CDR3 sequence (DNA): TGCAGCGTGAGACAGGGCGGTAGCACTGAAGCTTTCTTT. This translates into CSVRQGGSTEAFF. Together with reference TRBV29-1 and TRBJ1-1, the CDR3 gives the full variable domain: SAVISQKPSRDICQRGTSLTIQCQVDSQVTMMFWYRQQPGQSLTLIATANQGSEATYESGFVIDKFPISRPNLTFSTLTVSNMSPEDSSIYLCSVRQGGSTEAFFGQGTRLTVV.

There are many counts of this clonotype. The chain links TRBV18 to TRBJ2-1; TRBD2 matches 7 bases. V was clipped by 4 bases and J by 6 bases; unmatched bases: 9. CDR1 is KGHSH, CDR2 LQKENI, per germline. The CDR3 is 15 residues long. The CDR3 here is CASSRRLANGNEQFF. The DNA of the CDR3 is TGTGCCAGCTCACGAAGACTAGCTAACGGCAATGAGCAGTTCTTC.

The genes are TRBV7-2 and TRBJ1-1; TRBD1 agrees at 7 bases. This CDR3 contains 13 residues. The V gene end was trimmed by 10 bases and the J gene end by 0 bases; junction bases not matched to a gene: 5. Germline V CDR1 and CDR2: SGHTA, FQGNSA. DNA for the CDR3: TGTGCCACCCACACAGGGGTGAACACTGAAGCTTTCTTT. It codes for CATHTGVNTEAFF.

This clonotype appeared many times. This chain connects TRBV24-1 to TRBJ1-1, with 10 bases matching TRBD1. V was pared by 7 bases and J by 1 base, with 2 bases of the junction left unmatched. Germline V lookup: CDR1 KGHDR, CDR2 SFDVKD. The CDR3 runs 14 residues. The CDR3 is CATRGQGPNTEAFF. The CDR3 DNA reads TGTGCCACCAGGGGACAGGGGCCGAACACTGAAGCTTTCTTT.

This clonotype was recorded at least ten times. The chain recombines TRBV2 with TRBJ2-7; tentatively, D is TRBD1 or TRBD2 (6 bases each). This CDR3 is built from 11 residues. From germline, CDR1 is SNHLY and CDR2 FYNNEI. V lost 9 bases and J lost 5, with 11 bases in between. The CDR3 DNA sequence: TGTGCCAGTTCGGGGGCCCACGAGCAGTACTTC. The encoded protein is CASSGAHEQYF.

This clonotype was counted a few times. The gene calls are TRBV5-1 and TRBJ1-2, with D perhaps TRBD1 (5 bases). Trimming took off 4 bases at V and 0 bases at J, with 16 bases between the two ends. Germline CDR1 and CDR2: SGHRS and YFSETQ. This CDR3 spans 16 amino acids. The CDR3: CASSRDSRGANYGYTF. The CDR3 DNA follows: TGCGCCAGCAGCAGGGACTCCCGGGGAGCTAACTATGGCTACACCTTC.

The rearrangement joins TRBV4-2 to TRBJ1-2; no clear D gene. V was shortened by 0 bases and J by 2 bases, with 10 bases between the two germline ends. CDR3 size: 15 residues. CDR1 and CDR2 (germline): LGHNA, YNFKEQ. CDR3 region: CASSQEWAVNYGYTF. DNA for the CDR3: TGTGCCAGCAGCCAAGAATGGGCAGTAAACTATGGCTACACCTTC.

This clonotype was seen many times. This chain joins TRBV20-1 and TRBJ2-7; 9 bases map to TRBD2. Germline CDR1 DFQATT, CDR2 SNEGSKA (reference sequence). The junction had 5 bases not matched to a gene; V was cut back by 5 bases and J by 3 bases. This CDR3 contains 13 residues. The CDR3, as DNA: TGCAGTGCTCCCGGGACTAGCTTCTACGAGCAGTACTTC. This codes for CSAPGTSFYEQYF.

The chain employs TRBV6-6 and TRBJ2-1; D ambiguous. V lost 6 bases and J 7 bases, leaving 10 bases between the germline ends. CDR3 length: 12 amino acids. The germline CDR1 and CDR2 sequences are MNHNY and SVGAGI (reference sequence). The CDR3 DNA reads as TGTGCCAGCAGAAACCAGCGTAATGAGCAGTTCTTC. This encodes CASRNQRNEQFF.